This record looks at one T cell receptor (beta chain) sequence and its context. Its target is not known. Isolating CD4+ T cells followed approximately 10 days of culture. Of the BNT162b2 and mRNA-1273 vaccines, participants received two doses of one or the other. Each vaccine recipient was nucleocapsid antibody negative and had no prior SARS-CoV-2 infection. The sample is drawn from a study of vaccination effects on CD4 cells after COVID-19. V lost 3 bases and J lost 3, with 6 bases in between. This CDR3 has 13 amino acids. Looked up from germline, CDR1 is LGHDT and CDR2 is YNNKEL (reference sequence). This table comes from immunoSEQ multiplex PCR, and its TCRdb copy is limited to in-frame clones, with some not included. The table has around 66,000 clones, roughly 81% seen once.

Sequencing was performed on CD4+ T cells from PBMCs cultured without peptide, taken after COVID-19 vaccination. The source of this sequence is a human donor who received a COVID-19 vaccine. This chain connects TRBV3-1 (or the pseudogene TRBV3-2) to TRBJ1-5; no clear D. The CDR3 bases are TGTGCCAGCAGCCAGCAGTACAATCAGCCCCAGCATTTT. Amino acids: CASSQQYNQPQHF.